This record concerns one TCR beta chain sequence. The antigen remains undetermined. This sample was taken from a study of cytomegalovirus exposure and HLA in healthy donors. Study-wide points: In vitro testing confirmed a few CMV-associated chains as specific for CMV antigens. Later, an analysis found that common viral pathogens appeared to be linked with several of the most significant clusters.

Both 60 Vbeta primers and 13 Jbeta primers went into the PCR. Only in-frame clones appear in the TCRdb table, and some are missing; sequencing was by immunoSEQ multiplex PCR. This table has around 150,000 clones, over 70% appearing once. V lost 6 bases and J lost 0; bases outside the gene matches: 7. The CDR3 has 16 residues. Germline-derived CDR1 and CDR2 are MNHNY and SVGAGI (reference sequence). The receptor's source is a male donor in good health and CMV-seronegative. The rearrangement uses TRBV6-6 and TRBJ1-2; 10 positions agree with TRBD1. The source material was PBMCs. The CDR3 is CASRTGGTGANYGYTF. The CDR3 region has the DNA TGTGCCAGCAGGACCGGTGGGACAGGGGCTAACTATGGCTACACCTTC.